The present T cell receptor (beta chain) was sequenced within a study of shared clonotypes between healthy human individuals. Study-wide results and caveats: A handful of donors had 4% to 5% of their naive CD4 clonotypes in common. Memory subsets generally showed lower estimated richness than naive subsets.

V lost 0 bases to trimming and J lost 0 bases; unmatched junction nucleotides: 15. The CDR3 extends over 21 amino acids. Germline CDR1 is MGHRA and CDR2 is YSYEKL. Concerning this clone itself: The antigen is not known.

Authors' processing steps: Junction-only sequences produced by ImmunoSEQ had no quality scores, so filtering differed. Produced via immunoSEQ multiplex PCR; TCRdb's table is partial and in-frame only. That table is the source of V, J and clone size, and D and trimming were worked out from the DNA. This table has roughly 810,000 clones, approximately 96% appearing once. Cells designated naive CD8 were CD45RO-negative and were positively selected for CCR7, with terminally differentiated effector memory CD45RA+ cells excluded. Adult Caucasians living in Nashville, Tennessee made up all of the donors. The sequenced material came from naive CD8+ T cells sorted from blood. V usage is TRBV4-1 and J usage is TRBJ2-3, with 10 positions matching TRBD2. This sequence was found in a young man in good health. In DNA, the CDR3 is TGCGCCAGCAGCCAAGATCCGGGGCTAGCGGGAGTTGTCACTAGCACAGATACGCAGTATTTT. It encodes CASSQDPGLAGVVTSTDTQYF.